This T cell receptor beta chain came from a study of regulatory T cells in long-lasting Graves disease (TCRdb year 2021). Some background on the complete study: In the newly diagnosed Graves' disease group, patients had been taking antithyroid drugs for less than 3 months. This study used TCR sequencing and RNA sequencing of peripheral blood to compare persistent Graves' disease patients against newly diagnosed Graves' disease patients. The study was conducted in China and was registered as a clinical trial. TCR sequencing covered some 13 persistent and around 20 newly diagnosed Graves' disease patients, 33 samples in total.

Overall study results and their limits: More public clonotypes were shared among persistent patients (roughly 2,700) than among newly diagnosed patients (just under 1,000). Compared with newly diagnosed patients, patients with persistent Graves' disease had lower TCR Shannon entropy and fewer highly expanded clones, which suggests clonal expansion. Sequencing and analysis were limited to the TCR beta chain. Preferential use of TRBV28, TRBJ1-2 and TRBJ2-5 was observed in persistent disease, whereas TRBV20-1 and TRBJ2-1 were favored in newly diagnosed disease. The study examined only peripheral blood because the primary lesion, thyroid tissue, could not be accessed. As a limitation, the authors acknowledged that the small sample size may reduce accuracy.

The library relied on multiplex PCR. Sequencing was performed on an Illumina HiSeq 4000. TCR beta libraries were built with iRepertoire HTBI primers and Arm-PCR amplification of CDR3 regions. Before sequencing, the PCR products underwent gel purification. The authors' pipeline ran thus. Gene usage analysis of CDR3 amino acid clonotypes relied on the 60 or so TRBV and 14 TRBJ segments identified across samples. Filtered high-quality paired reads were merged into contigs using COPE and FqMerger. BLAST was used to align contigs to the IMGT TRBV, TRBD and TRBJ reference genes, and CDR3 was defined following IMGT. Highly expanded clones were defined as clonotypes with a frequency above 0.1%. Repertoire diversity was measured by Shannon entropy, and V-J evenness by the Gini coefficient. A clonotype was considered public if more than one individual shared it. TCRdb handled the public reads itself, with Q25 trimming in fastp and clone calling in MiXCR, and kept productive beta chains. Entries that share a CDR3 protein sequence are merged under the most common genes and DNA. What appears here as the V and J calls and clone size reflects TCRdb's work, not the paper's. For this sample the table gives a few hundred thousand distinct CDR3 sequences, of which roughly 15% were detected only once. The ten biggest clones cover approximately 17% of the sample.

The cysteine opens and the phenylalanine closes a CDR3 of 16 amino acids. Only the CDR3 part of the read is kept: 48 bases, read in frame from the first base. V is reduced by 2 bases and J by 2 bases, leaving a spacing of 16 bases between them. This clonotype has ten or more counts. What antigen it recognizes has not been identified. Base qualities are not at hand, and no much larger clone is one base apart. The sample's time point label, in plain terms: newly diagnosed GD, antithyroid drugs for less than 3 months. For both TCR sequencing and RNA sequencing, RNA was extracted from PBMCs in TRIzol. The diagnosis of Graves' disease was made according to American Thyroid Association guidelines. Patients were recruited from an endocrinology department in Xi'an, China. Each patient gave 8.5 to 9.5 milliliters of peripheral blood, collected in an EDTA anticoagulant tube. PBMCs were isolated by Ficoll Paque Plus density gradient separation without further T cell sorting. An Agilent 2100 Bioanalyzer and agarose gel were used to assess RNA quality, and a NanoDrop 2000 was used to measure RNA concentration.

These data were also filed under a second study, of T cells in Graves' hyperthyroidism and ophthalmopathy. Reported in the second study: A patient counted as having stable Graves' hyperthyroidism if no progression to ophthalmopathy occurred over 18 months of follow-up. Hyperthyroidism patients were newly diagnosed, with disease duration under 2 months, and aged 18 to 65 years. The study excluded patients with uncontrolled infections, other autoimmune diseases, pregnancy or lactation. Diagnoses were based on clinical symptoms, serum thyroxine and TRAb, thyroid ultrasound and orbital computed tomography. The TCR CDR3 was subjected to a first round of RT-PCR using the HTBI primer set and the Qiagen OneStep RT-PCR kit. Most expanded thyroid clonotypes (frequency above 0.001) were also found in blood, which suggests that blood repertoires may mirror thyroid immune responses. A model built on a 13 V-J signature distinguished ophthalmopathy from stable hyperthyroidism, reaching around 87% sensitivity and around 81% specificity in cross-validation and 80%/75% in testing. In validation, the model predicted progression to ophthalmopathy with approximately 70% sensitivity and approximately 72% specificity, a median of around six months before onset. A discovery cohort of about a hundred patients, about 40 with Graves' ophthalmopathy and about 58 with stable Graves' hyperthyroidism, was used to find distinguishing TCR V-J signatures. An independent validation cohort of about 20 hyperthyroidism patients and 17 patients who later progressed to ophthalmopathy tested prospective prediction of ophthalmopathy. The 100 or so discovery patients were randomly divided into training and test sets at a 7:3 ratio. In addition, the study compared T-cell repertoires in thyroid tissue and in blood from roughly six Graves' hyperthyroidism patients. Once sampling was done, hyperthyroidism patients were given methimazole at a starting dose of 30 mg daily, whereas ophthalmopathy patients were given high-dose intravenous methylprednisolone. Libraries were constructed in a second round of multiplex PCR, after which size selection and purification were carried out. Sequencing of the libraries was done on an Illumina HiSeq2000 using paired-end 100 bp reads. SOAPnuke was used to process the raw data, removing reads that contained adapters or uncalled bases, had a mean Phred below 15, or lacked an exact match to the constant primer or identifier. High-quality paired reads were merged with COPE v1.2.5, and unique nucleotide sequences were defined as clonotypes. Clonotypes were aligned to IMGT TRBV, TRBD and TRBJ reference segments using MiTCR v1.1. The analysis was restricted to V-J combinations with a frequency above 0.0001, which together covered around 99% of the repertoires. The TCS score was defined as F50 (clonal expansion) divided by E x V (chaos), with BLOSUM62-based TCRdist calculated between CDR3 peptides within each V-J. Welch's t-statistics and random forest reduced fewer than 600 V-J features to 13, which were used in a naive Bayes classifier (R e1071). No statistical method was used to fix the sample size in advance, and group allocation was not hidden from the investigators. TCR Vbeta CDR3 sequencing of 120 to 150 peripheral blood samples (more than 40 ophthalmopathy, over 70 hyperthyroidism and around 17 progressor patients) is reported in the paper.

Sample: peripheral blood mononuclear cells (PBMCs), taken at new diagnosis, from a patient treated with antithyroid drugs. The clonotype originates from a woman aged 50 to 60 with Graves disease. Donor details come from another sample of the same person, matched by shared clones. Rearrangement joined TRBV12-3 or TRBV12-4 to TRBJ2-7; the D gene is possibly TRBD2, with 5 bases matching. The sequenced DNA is TGTGCCAGCAGTTTAAAGCGGCCCAAGGACCCCTACGAGCAGTACTTC. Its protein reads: CASSLKRPKDPYEQYF.